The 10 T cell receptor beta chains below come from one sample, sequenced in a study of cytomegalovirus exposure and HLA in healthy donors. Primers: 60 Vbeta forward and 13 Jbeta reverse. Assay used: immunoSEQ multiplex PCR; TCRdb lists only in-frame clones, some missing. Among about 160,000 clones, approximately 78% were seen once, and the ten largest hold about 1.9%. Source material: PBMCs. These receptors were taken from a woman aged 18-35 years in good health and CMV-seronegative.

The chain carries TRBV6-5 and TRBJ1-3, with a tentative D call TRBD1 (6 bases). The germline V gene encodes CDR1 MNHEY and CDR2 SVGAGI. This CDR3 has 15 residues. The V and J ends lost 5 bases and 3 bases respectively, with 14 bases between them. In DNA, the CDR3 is TGTGCCAGCAGTGGGATACAGGGTTATGGAAACACCATATATTTT. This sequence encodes CASSGIQGYGNTIYF.

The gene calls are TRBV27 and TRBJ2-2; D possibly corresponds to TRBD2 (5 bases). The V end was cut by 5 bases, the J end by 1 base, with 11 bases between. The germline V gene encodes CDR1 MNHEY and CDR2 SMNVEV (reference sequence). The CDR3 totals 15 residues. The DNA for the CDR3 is TGTGCCAGCAGTCCCACCGGGATGAACACCGGGGAGCTGTTTTTT. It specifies CASSPTGMNTGELFF.

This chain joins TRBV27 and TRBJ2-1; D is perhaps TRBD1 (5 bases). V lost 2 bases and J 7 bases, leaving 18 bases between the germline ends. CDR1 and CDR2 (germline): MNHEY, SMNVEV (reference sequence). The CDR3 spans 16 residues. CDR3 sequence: CASSLLRALKGNEQFF. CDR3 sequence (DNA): TGTGCCAGCAGTTTACTCCGGGCCCTTAAGGGGAATGAGCAGTTCTTC.

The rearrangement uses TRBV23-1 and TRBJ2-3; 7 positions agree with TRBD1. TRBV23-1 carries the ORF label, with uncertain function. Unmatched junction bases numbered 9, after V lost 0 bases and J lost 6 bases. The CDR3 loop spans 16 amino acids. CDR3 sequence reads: CASSQSRGGKSDTQYF. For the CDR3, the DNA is TGCGCCAGCAGTCAATCACGAGGGGGCAAATCGGATACGCAGTATTTT.

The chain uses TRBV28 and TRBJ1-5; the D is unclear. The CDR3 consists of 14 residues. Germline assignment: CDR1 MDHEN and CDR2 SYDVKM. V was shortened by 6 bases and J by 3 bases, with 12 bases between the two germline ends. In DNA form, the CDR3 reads TGTGCCAGCAGACCGGAGAGGTACAATCAGCCCCAGCATTTT. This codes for CASRPERYNQPQHF.

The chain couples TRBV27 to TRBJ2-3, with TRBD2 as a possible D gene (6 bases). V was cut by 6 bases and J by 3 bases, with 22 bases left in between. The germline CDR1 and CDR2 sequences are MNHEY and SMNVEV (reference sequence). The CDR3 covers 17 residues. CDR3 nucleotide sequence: TGTGCCAGCAGATTTCCGGGAGTCTCACGATGGACAGATACGCAGTATTTT. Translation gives CASRFPGVSRWTDTQYF.

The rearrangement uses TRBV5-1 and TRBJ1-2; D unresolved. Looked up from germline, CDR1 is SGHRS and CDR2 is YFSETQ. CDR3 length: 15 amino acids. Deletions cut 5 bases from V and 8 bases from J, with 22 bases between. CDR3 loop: CASRSGLATNLGYTF. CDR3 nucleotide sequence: TGCGCCAGCAGATCGGGCCTAGCGACGAACCTGGGCTACACCTTC.

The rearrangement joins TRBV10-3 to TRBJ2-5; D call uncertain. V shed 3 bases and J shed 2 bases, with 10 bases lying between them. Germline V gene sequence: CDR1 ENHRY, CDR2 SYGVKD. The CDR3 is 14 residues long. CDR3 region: CAISDGSRQETQYF. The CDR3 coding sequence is TGTGCCATCAGTGATGGAAGCAGGCAAGAGACCCAGTACTTC.

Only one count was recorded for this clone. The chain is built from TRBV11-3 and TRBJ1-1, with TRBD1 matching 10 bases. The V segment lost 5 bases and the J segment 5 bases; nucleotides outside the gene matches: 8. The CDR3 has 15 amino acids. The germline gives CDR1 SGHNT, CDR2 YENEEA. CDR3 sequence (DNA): TGTGCCAGCAGCCCGGGCGGGACAGGGGTGACTGAAGCTTTCTTT. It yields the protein CASSPGGTGVTEAFF. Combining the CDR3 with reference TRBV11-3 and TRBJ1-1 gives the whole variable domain EAGVVQSPRYKIIEKKQPVAFWCNPISGHNTLYWYLQNLGQGPELLIRYENEEAVDDSQLPKDRFSAERLKGVDSTLKIQPAELGDSAVYLCASSPGGTGVTEAFFGQGTRLTVV.

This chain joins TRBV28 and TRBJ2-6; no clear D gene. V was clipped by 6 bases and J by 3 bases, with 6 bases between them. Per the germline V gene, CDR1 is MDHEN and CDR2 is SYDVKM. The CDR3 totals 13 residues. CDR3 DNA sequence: TGTGCCAGCAGGAGAAATGGGGCCAACGTCCTGACTTTC. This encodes CASRRNGANVLTF. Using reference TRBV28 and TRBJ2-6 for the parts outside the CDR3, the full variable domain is DVKVTQSSRYLVKRTGEKVFLECVQDMDHENMFWYRQDPGLGLRLIYFSYDVKMKEKGDIPEGYSVSREKKERFSLILESASTNQTSMYLCASRRNGANVLTFGAGSRLTVL.